Sequencing of this T cell receptor beta chain was carried out in a study of blood T cell repertoires in COVID-19. For the study at large: The samples span acute and convalescent COVID-19 from the United States, Italy and Spain. PBMCs, B-cell-depleted T cells, or T cells provided the cDNA or gDNA that made up the material.

This clone came up a few times. As processed by the authors: Reference gene primer amplification gave nucleated cell count estimates. TCRdb's copy holds only in-frame clones and misses some; the assay was immunoSEQ multiplex PCR. V and J calls and clone size are copied from that table; D and trimming were computed from the DNA. Here the sample spans about 90,000 clones, approximately 86% being singletons. The source is an older man with active or convalescent COVID-19. Input material: peripheral blood.

In DNA form, the CDR3 reads TGCGCCAGCATCAATCTAGCCCGGGAGCAGTACTTC. This sequence encodes CASINLAREQYF. This chain connects TRBV5-1 to TRBJ2-7; D perhaps matches TRBD2 (5 bases). V lost 6 bases, J lost 7 bases, and 14 bases lay in between. This CDR3 has 12 amino acids. Germline lookup yields CDR1 SGHRS and CDR2 YFSETQ.